The 21 T cell receptor beta chains below all came from one sample that was sequenced in a study of PD-1 blockade in classical Hodgkin lymphoma. Every patient experienced relapse after autologous stem cell transplantation, and brentuximab vedotin exposure varied. The data were produced by immunoSEQ multiplex PCR, yet TCRdb's version contains in-frame clones alone and is incomplete. The sample lists 45,000 to 50,000 clones; around 82% were seen once. The starting material was peripheral blood mononuclear cells (PBMCs), obtained before the second cycle of nivolumab. The receptors originated from a human donor with classical Hodgkin lymphoma.

This chain links TRBV28 with TRBJ1-1, with D perhaps TRBD1 (5 bases). V was clipped by 6 bases and J by 3 bases, with 17 bases between them. Looked up from germline, CDR1 is MDHEN and CDR2 is SYDVKM. The CDR3 consists of 15 residues. The CDR3 DNA sequence: TGTGCCAGCAGCGTCGGGGGGAGCATGGACACTGAAGCTTTCTTT. Translation gives CASSVGGSMDTEAFF.

The chain is built from TRBV4-3 and TRBJ2-2; D is possibly TRBD2 (5 bases). V was pared by 1 base and J by 3 bases, with 6 bases between. CDR3 length: 14 amino acids. Germline V CDR1 and CDR2: LGHNA, YSLEER. The CDR3 sequence is CASSQAGYTGELFF. The CDR3 nucleotides read TGCGCCAGCAGCCAAGCGGGGTACACCGGGGAGCTGTTTTTT.

This clone was seen more than once but under ten times. This chain connects TRBV7-8 to TRBJ1-5; D gene uncertain. This CDR3 has 13 residues. The V end was cut by 0 bases, the J end by 5 bases, with 5 bases between. The V gene's germline CDR1 is SGHVS and CDR2 FQNEAQ. CDR3 nucleotide sequence: TGTGCCAGCAGCTTAGCGGCGGATCAGCCCCAGCATTTT. It encodes CASSLAADQPQHF.

This clone was observed a few times. At one end the junction does not follow the germline gene, possibly because of a read error. The chain combines TRBV2 with TRBJ2-7; 10 positions agree with TRBD1. The CDR3 is 10 amino acids. Germline lookup yields CDR1 SNHLY and CDR2 FYNNEI. CDR3 sequence reads: CASGRDRGIF. Written as DNA, the CDR3 is TGTGCCAGCGGGAGGGACAGGGGAATCTTC. Based on the CDR3 plus reference TRBV2 and TRBJ2-7, the full variable domain is EPEVTQTPSHQVTQMGQEVILRCVPISNHLYFYWYRQILGQKVEFLVSFYNNEISEKSEIFDDQFSVERPDGSNFTLKIRSTKLEDSAMYFCASGRDRGIFGPGTRLTVT.

The rearrangement uses TRBV5-1 and TRBJ2-7, with D possibly matching TRBD1 (5 bases). This CDR3 has 15 residues. Trimming removed 0 bases from V and 9 bases from J, with 19 bases in between. Germline V gene sequence: CDR1 SGHRS, CDR2 YFSETQ. This CDR3 reads CASSLGPSGSTGQYF. CDR3 bases: TGCGCCAGCAGCTTGGGTCCCTCAGGGTCCACAGGGCAGTACTTC.

The chain joins TRBV6-5 to TRBJ2-5; a weak D match, TRBD1 (6 bases). This CDR3 comprises 14 residues. V was clipped by 5 bases and J by 5 bases, with 15 bases between them. Germline V gene data show CDR1 as MNHEY and CDR2 as SVGAGI. The CDR3 region is CASSPQGLYETQYF. The CDR3 DNA sequence: TGTGCCAGCAGTCCACAGGGTTTATACGAGACCCAGTACTTC.

The chain employs TRBV5-4 and TRBJ2-5; the D gene could be TRBD1 or TRBD2 (5 bases each). CDR1 is SGHNT and CDR2 is YYREEE in the germline V gene (reference sequence). CDR3 length: 14 residues. V lost 3 bases and J lost 1, with 10 bases in between. In nucleotides, the CDR3 is TGTGCCAGCAGCTCCGGGACGGTCCAAGAGACCCAGTACTTC. Encoded protein: CASSSGTVQETQYF.

This sequence joins TRBV11-2 and TRBJ2-1, with 8 bases identical to TRBD1. CDR3 size: 15 residues. V trimming: 3 bases; J trimming: 5 bases; junction bases outside the gene matches: 6. Germline values: CDR1 SGHAT, CDR2 FQNNGV. This CDR3 reads CASSFRTGSHNEQFF. Here the CDR3 DNA reads TGTGCCAGCAGCTTCAGGACAGGGTCCCACAATGAGCAGTTCTTC.

The chain combines TRBV5-1 with TRBJ2-7; 11 bases match TRBD1. Germline V gives CDR1 SGHRS, CDR2 YFSETQ. This CDR3 spans 13 amino acids. V lost 4 bases and J lost 7; bases outside the gene matches: 4. The CDR3 DNA is TGCGCCAGCAGCCCGGGACAGGGGGTAGAGCAGTACTTC. Translation gives CASSPGQGVEQYF.

V usage is TRBV7-8 and J usage is TRBJ2-2, with D unresolved. Germline V lookup: CDR1 SGHVS, CDR2 FQNEAQ. CDR3 length: 16 residues. The V gene lost 0 bases and the J gene lost 4 bases, with 12 bases spanning the gap. This CDR3 is CASSLAELGVTGELFF. DNA for the CDR3: TGTGCCAGCAGCTTAGCAGAACTTGGAGTCACCGGGGAGCTGTTTTTT.

This sequence joins TRBV9 and TRBJ2-5; 10 bases align to TRBD2. Germline trimming cut 4 bases from V and 4 bases from J; bases unmatched to any gene: 7. Looked up from germline, CDR1 is SGDLS and CDR2 is YYNGEE. The CDR3 extends over 15 amino acids. This chain's CDR3 is CASSSDTSGTETQYF. Written as DNA, the CDR3 is TGTGCCAGCAGCTCAGACACTAGCGGGACAGAGACCCAGTACTTC.

V usage is TRBV14 and J usage is TRBJ2-5; D might be TRBD2 (6 bases). V was clipped by 1 base and J by 5 bases, with 14 bases between them. Germline CDR1 is SGHDN and CDR2 is FVKESK. The CDR3 is 15 amino acids. In DNA, the CDR3 is TGTGCCAGCAGCCAAGTCCCCGGAGGGCGTGAGACCCAGTACTTC. It encodes CASSQVPGGRETQYF.

This chain uses TRBV7-2 with TRBJ2-5, with D unresolved. Germline CDR1 and CDR2: SGHTA and FQGNSA. Trimming pared 3 bases from V and 2 bases from J, leaving 7 bases between. The CDR3 has 13 residues. The CDR3 protein is CASSLIGQETQYF. CDR3 bases: TGTGCCAGCAGCTTGATAGGACAAGAGACCCAGTACTTC.

The rearrangement uses TRBV19 and TRBJ1-6; no clear D. The CDR3 contains 12 residues. Germline V CDR1 and CDR2: LNHDA, SQIVND (reference sequence). V was pared by 10 bases and J by 7 bases, with 11 bases between. The CDR3 coding sequence is TGTGCCACCCGAGGTGGGAATTCACCCCTCCACTTT. Its translation: CATRGGNSPLHF.

This chain connects TRBV28 to TRBJ1-2; D possibly corresponds to TRBD1 (6 bases). The CDR3 runs to 14 residues. Per germline, CDR1 MDHEN and CDR2 SYDVKM. Between the trimmed V and J ends, which lost 6 bases and 4 bases, there was a span of 15 bases. Here the CDR3 DNA reads TGTGCCAGCAGGCCGAGGGGGGTGAGCTATGGCTACACCTTC. Protein product: CASRPRGVSYGYTF.

V gene TRBV7-9 combines with J gene TRBJ1-2; D unclear. The germline V and J ends were trimmed by 4 bases and 0 bases, with 21 bases remaining between them. CDR1 is SEHNR and CDR2 is FQNEAQ in the germline V gene (reference sequence). The CDR3 is 18 residues long. The CDR3 spells CASSSPSGRDVPNYGYTF. The CDR3 region has the DNA TGTGCCAGCAGCTCCCCCAGCGGTCGAGACGTCCCTAACTATGGCTACACCTTC.

This rearrangement joins TRBV5-1 to TRBJ2-3, with D uncertain. The CDR3 extends over 14 amino acids. Germline V lookup: CDR1 SGHRS, CDR2 YFSETQ. V dropped 0 bases and J dropped 1 base, with 6 bases sitting between them. The CDR3 DNA reads as TGCGCCAGCAGCTTGGGCGGACGCACAGATACGCAGTATTTT. Protein: CASSLGGRTDTQYF.

This chain uses TRBV2 with TRBJ1-3; D might be TRBD1 (6 bases). CDR1 and CDR2 from the germline V gene are SNHLY and FYNNEI. The CDR3 loop spans 14 amino acids. V was shortened by 10 bases and J by 7 bases, with 20 bases between the two germline ends. This chain's CDR3 is CAILRTAGGNTIYF. The CDR3 coding sequence is TGTGCCATCTTACGGACAGCCGGGGGGAACACCATATATTTT.

The CDR3 sequence: CASSYLRGNYGYTF. The CDR3 nucleotides read TGTGCCAGCAGTTATCTGAGGGGAAACTATGGCTACACCTTC. The chain links TRBV28 to TRBJ1-2; TRBD1 is a possible D gene (5 bases). The germline CDR1 and CDR2 sequences are MDHEN and SYDVKM. There are 14 residues in the CDR3. V lost 4 bases, J lost 2 bases, and 11 bases lay in between.

The chain combines TRBV7-8 with TRBJ1-6, with 7 positions matching TRBD1. The V gene's germline CDR1 is SGHVS and CDR2 FQNEAQ. CDR3 length equals 15 residues. V lost 5 bases to trimming and J lost 7 bases; unmatched junction nucleotides: 8. The CDR3 sequence is CASSVIRDSNSPLHF. The CDR3 DNA reads as TGTGCCAGCAGCGTCATCCGGGACAGCAATTCACCCCTCCACTTT. Full variable domain (outside the CDR3, taken from reference TRBV7-8 and TRBJ1-6): GAGVSQSPRYKVAKRGQDVALRCDPISGHVSLFWYQQALGQGPEFLTYFQNEAQLDKSGLPSDRFFAERPEGSVSTLKIQRTQQEDSAVYLCASSVIRDSNSPLHFGNGTRLTVT.

The chain joins TRBV7-8 to TRBJ1-2, with 7 nucleotides matching TRBD1. The germline CDR1 and CDR2 sequences are SGHVS and FQNEAQ. There are 14 residues in the CDR3. V gave up 2 bases and J gave up 1 base; unmatched junction bases: 1. CDR3 amino acids: CASSLRDSNYGYTF. The DNA of the CDR3 is TGTGCCAGCAGCTTAAGGGACAGTAACTATGGCTACACCTTC.